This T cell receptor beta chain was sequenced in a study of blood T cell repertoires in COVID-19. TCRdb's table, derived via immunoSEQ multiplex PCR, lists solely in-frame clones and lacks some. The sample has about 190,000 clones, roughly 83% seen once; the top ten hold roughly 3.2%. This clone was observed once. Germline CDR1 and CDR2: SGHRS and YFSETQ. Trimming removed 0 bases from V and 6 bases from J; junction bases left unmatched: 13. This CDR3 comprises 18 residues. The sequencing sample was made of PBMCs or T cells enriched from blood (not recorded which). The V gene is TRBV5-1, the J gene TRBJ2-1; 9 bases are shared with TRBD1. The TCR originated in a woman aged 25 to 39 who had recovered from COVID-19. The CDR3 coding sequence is TGCGCCAGCAGCTTGGTGCCTCGGGGACAGGGATTTATCAATGAGCAGTTCTTC. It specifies CASSLVPRGQGFINEQFF.